Sequencing of this T cell receptor (beta chain) was carried out in a study of cytomegalovirus exposure and HLA in healthy donors. Study-level points and caveats: Testing in vitro showed a few CMV-associated chains specific for CMV antigens.

As regards this clone: Its antigen is currently unknown.

The table came from immunoSEQ multiplex PCR; TCRdb's copy has only in-frame clones and leaves some out. In the table there are about 82,000 clones, over 85% of which are singletons. This CDR3 region has 15 residues. Trimming took 4 bases from V and 3 from J; bases not matched to a gene: 6. Germline-derived CDR1 and CDR2 are SGHDT and YYEEEE. The rearrangement uses TRBV5-6 and TRBJ2-2, with 7 bases matching TRBD1. The source is a woman under 30 in good health and CMV-seronegative. The sequenced sample consisted of PBMCs. This CDR3 is CASSHIDRDTGELFF. The CDR3 nucleotides are TGTGCCAGCAGCCACATCGACAGGGACACCGGGGAGCTGTTTTTT.